What follows are 32 T cell receptor beta chains derived from one specimen sequenced in a study of blood T cell repertoires in COVID-19. Here immunoSEQ multiplex PCR was the method, and the copy in TCRdb shows in-frame clones only, minus some. The profile covers about 74,000 clones, with around 80% appearing a single time and 6.5% to 8% taken by the ten largest. Sequencing was performed on peripheral blood. These receptors all stem from a human donor in a cohort sampled during active COVID-19.

The chain recombines TRBV7-9 with TRBJ1-1; a weak D match, TRBD1 (6 bases). Trimming took 7 bases from V and 1 from J, leaving 13 bases between them. There are 14 residues in the CDR3. Germline lookup yields CDR1 SEHNR and CDR2 FQNEAQ (reference sequence). CDR3 loop: CASTRDTSNTEAFF. CDR3 nucleotide sequence: TGTGCCAGCACCCGGGACACATCGAACACTGAAGCTTTCTTT.

The J gene is TRBJ1-2, the V gene TRBV6-5; D unresolved. The V end lost 0 bases, the J end lost 4 bases, and 6 bases lay between the germline ends. The length of the CDR3 is 13 residues. Germline V gene sequence: CDR1 MNHEY, CDR2 SVGAGI. The CDR3 coding sequence is TGTGCCAGCAGTTACTCGATTAGCTATGGCTACACCTTC. Protein: CASSYSISYGYTF.

CDR3 sequence: CASSLVSRKNTEAFF. The CDR3 region has the DNA TGCGCCAGCAGCTTGGTTAGTAGAAAGAACACTGAAGCTTTCTTT. The genes are TRBV5-1 and TRBJ1-1, with no clear D. Trimming shortened V by 0 bases and J by 1 base, and 10 bases separated the two germline ends. Germline assignment: CDR1 SGHRS and CDR2 YFSETQ. This CDR3 spans 15 amino acids.

This clone was seen a handful of times. The V call is TRBV2, the J call TRBJ2-7; D is undetermined. Trimming took off 7 bases at V and 0 bases at J, with 7 bases between the two ends. CDR3 length: 12 residues. From germline, CDR1 is SNHLY and CDR2 FYNNEI. The CDR3 DNA sequence: TGTGCCAGCAAGAGGTCCTCCTACGAGCAGTACTTC. Amino acid sequence: CASKRSSYEQYF.

The table lists this clone with a few counts. The gene calls are TRBV7-2 and TRBJ1-5; D possibly corresponds to TRBD1 (5 bases). From germline, CDR1 is SGHTA and CDR2 FQGNSA. This CDR3 spans 14 amino acids. The germline V and J ends were trimmed by 5 bases and 0 bases, with 8 bases remaining between them. The CDR3 bases are TGTGCCAGCAGCAAACAGGTTAGCAATCAGCCCCAGCATTTT. As protein: CASSKQVSNQPQHF.

The chain combines TRBV5-4 with TRBJ1-2; D gene unclear. Germline CDR1 is SGHNT and CDR2 is YYREEE (reference sequence). Trimming took 6 bases from V and 2 from J, leaving 14 bases between them. The CDR3 length is 14 residues. CDR3 in amino acids: CASMPRRENYGYTF. The CDR3 DNA sequence: TGTGCCAGCATGCCCCGTAGGGAGAACTATGGCTACACCTTC.

The CDR3 region has the DNA TGTGCCAGTGGCGGGGTGAGAAACACCATATATTTT. Protein sequence: CASGGVRNTIYF. The gene calls are TRBV19 and TRBJ1-3, with D hard to call. CDR3 length: 12 residues. From germline, CDR1 is LNHDA and CDR2 SQIVND (reference sequence). V was clipped by 8 bases and J by 5 bases, with 10 bases between them. Full variable domain (outside the CDR3, taken from reference TRBV19 and TRBJ1-3): DGGITQSPKYLFRKEGQNVTLSCEQNLNHDAMYWYRQDPGQGLRLIYYSQIVNDFQKGDIAEGYSVSREKKESFPLTVTSAQKNPTAFYLCASGGVRNTIYFGEGSWLTVV.

This chain links TRBV10-1 with TRBJ2-7; TRBD1 aligns across 7 bases. Per germline, CDR1 WNHNN and CDR2 SYGVQD (reference sequence). The CDR3 length is 14 residues. The J segment lost 5 bases and the V segment lost 2 bases, leaving 6 bases of the junction unmatched. CDR3: CASSENRGRNEQYF. CDR3 coding DNA: TGCGCCAGCAGTGAGAACAGGGGCCGGAACGAGCAGTACTTC.

This sequence joins TRBV5-6 and TRBJ2-3; D gene unclear. Trimming removed 6 bases from V and 3 bases from J, with 11 bases in between. CDR3 length: 13 residues. Germline-derived CDR1 and CDR2 are SGHDT and YYEEEE. The CDR3 region is CASNFGRTDTQYF. The CDR3 DNA reads as TGTGCCAGCAATTTCGGCAGGACAGATACGCAGTATTTT.

The J gene is TRBJ1-2, the V gene TRBV14; the match to TRBD1 covers 8 bases. CDR3 length: 15 amino acids. Germline values: CDR1 SGHDN, CDR2 FVKESK. Trimming at V came to 3 bases and at J to 4 bases, leaving 7 bases not matched to a gene. CDR3: CASSQDRARGYGYTF. For the CDR3, the DNA is TGTGCCAGCAGCCAGGACAGGGCGAGGGGCTATGGCTACACCTTC.

The chain employs TRBV18 and TRBJ1-2; 7 positions agree with TRBD1. Per the germline V gene, CDR1 is KGHSH and CDR2 is LQKENI. Trimming took 4 bases from V and 7 from J; bases not matched to a gene: 9. The CDR3 has 14 residues. CDR3 sequence reads: CASSQTRQGSGYTF. CDR3 in DNA: TGTGCCAGCTCACAGACCCGACAGGGAAGTGGCTACACCTTC.

The rearrangement joins TRBV5-1 to TRBJ1-1, with D perhaps matching TRBD1 (6 bases). The V gene lost 4 bases and the J gene lost 1 base, with 17 bases spanning the gap. The germline V gene encodes CDR1 SGHRS and CDR2 YFSETQ. There are 16 residues in the CDR3. This CDR3 reads CASSLGPGTTNTEAFF. CDR3 sequence (DNA): TGCGCCAGCAGCCTGGGGCCCGGGACAACGAACACTGAAGCTTTCTTT.

This chain joins TRBV7-9 and TRBJ2-7, with TRBD1 identical over 10 bases. Per germline, CDR1 SEHNR and CDR2 FQNEAQ (reference sequence). The V segment lost 1 base and the J segment 6 bases; nucleotides outside the gene matches: 6. CDR3 length: 15 residues. The CDR3 loop is CASSLEGGTGAEQYF. CDR3 nucleotide sequence: TGTGCCAGCAGCTTAGAGGGGGGGACAGGGGCCGAGCAGTACTTC.

This clone was picked up a small number of times. V gene TRBV19 combines with J gene TRBJ1-1; 8 bases match TRBD1. CDR1 and CDR2 from the germline V gene are LNHDA and SQIVND (reference sequence). V dropped 7 bases and J dropped 6; count of bases not matched to a gene: 7. The CDR3 runs 13 residues. The CDR3 DNA reads TGTGCCAGTAACCAGGGGGCTCGCGCTGAAGCTTTCTTT. Amino acids: CASNQGARAEAFF. The full variable domain, rest sourced from reference TRBV19 and TRBJ1-1, is DGGITQSPKYLFRKEGQNVTLSCEQNLNHDAMYWYRQDPGQGLRLIYYSQIVNDFQKGDIAEGYSVSREKKESFPLTVTSAQKNPTAFYLCASNQGARAEAFFGQGTRLTVV.

The chain employs TRBV30 and TRBJ2-3; tentatively, D is TRBD2 (5 bases). This CDR3 region has 14 residues. Germline V gene sequence: CDR1 GTSNPN, CDR2 SVGIG (reference sequence). V lost 2 bases and J 3 bases, leaving 12 bases between the germline ends. The CDR3 DNA sequence: TGTGCCTGGAGTCCTAGCCGGATGACAGATACGCAGTATTTT. It is translated as CAWSPSRMTDTQYF.

The chain combines TRBV19 with TRBJ1-1, with a tentative D call TRBD1 (6 bases). The CDR3 totals 12 residues. V gave up 6 bases and J gave up 5 bases, with 10 bases separating them. The germline CDR1 and CDR2 sequences are LNHDA and SQIVND (reference sequence). CDR3 residues: CASSHRDTEAFF. The CDR3 DNA follows: TGTGCCAGTAGCCACAGGGATACTGAAGCTTTCTTT.

The rearrangement links TRBV3-1 (or the pseudogene TRBV3-2) to TRBJ1-1; no clear D gene. Per the germline V gene, CDR1 is LGHDT and CDR2 is YNNKEL (reference sequence). Trimming removed 2 bases at V and 7 bases at J, with 5 bases between. The CDR3 runs 11 residues. The CDR3 coding sequence is TGTGCCAGCAGCCAACTAAGTGAAGCTTTCTTT. Its protein product is CASSQLSEAFF.

CDR3 bases: TGTGCCAGCAGCTCGCTTCCGGGACAGGGAAGATCACCCCTCCACTTT. It yields the protein CASSSLPGQGRSPLHF. V is TRBV5-5 and J is TRBJ1-6; 9 bases align to TRBD1. V was pared by 3 bases and J by 10 bases, with 11 bases of the junction left unmatched. The CDR3 spans 16 residues. CDR1 and CDR2 from the germline V gene are SGHKS and YYEKEE (reference sequence). Variable domain in full (rest from reference TRBV5-5 and TRBJ1-6): DAGVTQSPTHLIKTRGQQVTLRCSPISGHKSVSWYQQVLGQGPQFIFQYYEKEERGRGNFPDRFSARQFPNYSSELNVNALLLGDSALYLCASSSLPGQGRSPLHFGNGTRLTVT.

There are a few counts of this clone. The gene calls are TRBV11-2 and TRBJ2-3; D is undetermined. V lost 6 bases to trimming and J lost 1 base, with 14 bases between them. From germline, CDR1 is SGHAT and CDR2 FQNNGV. This CDR3 spans 15 amino acids. The CDR3 loop reads CASSYWASGTDTQYF. The CDR3 DNA reads TGTGCCAGCAGTTATTGGGCCTCGGGCACAGATACGCAGTATTTT.

The chain recombines TRBV27 with TRBJ2-7, with 7 bases fitting TRBD1. This CDR3 has 14 amino acids. V was clipped by 9 bases and J by 2 bases; unmatched bases: 10. The germline V gene has CDR1 MNHEY and CDR2 SMNVEV (reference sequence). The CDR3 DNA reads TGTGCCAGTAGTCATCCGGGACAGACCTACGAGCAGTACTTC. It codes for CASSHPGQTYEQYF.

J is TRBJ1-1 and V is TRBV6-6, with D unresolved. CDR1 and CDR2 (germline): MNHNY, SVGAGI (reference sequence). The length of the CDR3 is 15 residues. V lost 0 bases and J lost 6, with 14 bases in between. The CDR3 DNA sequence: TGTGCCAGCAGTTACTCGAGCCCGACTCACCCTGAAGCTTTCTTT. Protein sequence: CASSYSSPTHPEAFF.

The rearrangement uses TRBV6-5 and TRBJ1-2; D is uncertain. The CDR3 is 13 amino acids. Trimming removed 6 bases from V and 1 base from J, with 9 bases in between. Germline CDR1 and CDR2: MNHEY and SVGAGI. The DNA of the CDR3 is TGTGCCAGCAGCGCAGGTGGTAACTATGGCTACACCTTC. Amino acid sequence: CASSAGGNYGYTF.

The rearrangement joins TRBV7-2 to TRBJ1-1, with D unresolved. The V gene lost 0 bases and the J gene lost 4 bases, with 12 bases spanning the gap. The CDR3 is made up of 15 amino acids. Germline loops: CDR1 SGHTA, CDR2 FQGNSA. The CDR3 loop is CASSLARTVRTEAFF. Here the CDR3 DNA reads TGTGCCAGCAGCTTAGCCAGAACAGTGCGCACTGAAGCTTTCTTT.

The chain has TRBV5-4 and TRBJ2-3; TRBD2 matches at 8 bases. Germline CDR1 and CDR2: SGHNT and YYREEE (reference sequence). The CDR3 is 13 amino acids. J gave up 4 bases and V 4 bases, and 2 bases lay outside the gene matches. The CDR3 DNA follows: TGTGCCAGCAGCCAGACTAGCGCAGATACGCAGTATTTT. This encodes CASSQTSADTQYF.

The gene calls are TRBV7-2 and TRBJ1-1; the D is unclear. Germline CDR1 and CDR2: SGHTA and FQGNSA. The CDR3 loop spans 15 amino acids. V lost 1 base and J lost 5, with 14 bases in between. The CDR3 coding sequence is TGTGCCAGCAGCTTAGTTTCTTCGGGTAGTACTGAAGCTTTCTTT. As protein: CASSLVSSGSTEAFF.

The chain joins TRBV5-1 to TRBJ1-1; weak D call: TRBD1 (5 bases). The CDR3 sequence is 13 residues long. The V and J ends lost 2 bases and 2 bases respectively, with 7 bases between them. The germline V gene encodes CDR1 SGHRS and CDR2 YFSETQ. The CDR3 is CASSFQGNTEAFF. The CDR3 DNA sequence: TGCGCCAGCAGCTTTCAGGGTAACACTGAAGCTTTCTTT.

The chain recombines TRBV6-5 with TRBJ2-7, with a possible D match to TRBD1 (6 bases). The CDR3 length is 13 residues. CDR1 and CDR2 from the germline V gene are MNHEY and SVGAGI. V lost 7 bases and J lost 3, with 13 bases in between. DNA for the CDR3: TGTGCCAGCAAGGGGGACCTCAGCTACGAGCAGTACTTC. Its translation is CASKGDLSYEQYF.

The chain couples TRBV7-9 to TRBJ1-1; D perhaps matches TRBD1 (6 bases). The CDR3 totals 13 residues. Germline V lookup: CDR1 SEHNR, CDR2 FQNEAQ (reference sequence). V dropped 5 bases and J dropped 8 bases, with 15 bases sitting between them. CDR3 loop: CASSVRGAGEAFF. CDR3 nucleotide sequence: TGTGCCAGCAGCGTCCGGGGGGCAGGAGAAGCTTTCTTT.

Only a few counts were recorded for this clone. This chain links TRBV13 with TRBJ1-1; unclear D gene. Trimming removed 2 bases from V and 4 bases from J, with 8 bases in between. Per germline, CDR1 PRHDT and CDR2 FYEKMQ (reference sequence). This CDR3 has 13 amino acids. The CDR3 is CASSLKRGTEAFF. Written as DNA, the CDR3 is TGTGCCAGCAGCTTAAAAAGAGGCACTGAAGCTTTCTTT.

This chain joins TRBV7-9 and TRBJ1-1, with 8 bases aligning to TRBD1. V was pared by 5 bases and J by 3 bases, with 8 bases of the junction left unmatched. The length of the CDR3 is 15 residues. The germline V gene encodes CDR1 SEHNR and CDR2 FQNEAQ (reference sequence). CDR3 loop: CASSPGQGGDTEAFF. CDR3 bases: TGTGCCAGCAGCCCCGGACAGGGTGGCGACACTGAAGCTTTCTTT. Filled out from reference TRBV7-9 and TRBJ1-1, the complete variable domain reads DTGVSQNPRHKITKRGQNVTFRCDPISEHNRLYWYRQTLGQGPEFLTYFQNEAQLEKSRLLSDRFSAERPKGSFSTLEIQRTEQGDSAMYLCASSPGQGGDTEAFFGQGTRLTVV.

The chain links TRBV19 to TRBJ2-7; 7 bases are a match to TRBD2. V lost 4 bases, J lost 4 bases, and 19 bases stayed unmatched. CDR3 length equals 18 residues. The germline gives CDR1 LNHDA, CDR2 SQIVND (reference sequence). CDR3 protein: CASSTIPGSAGRVYEQYF. CDR3 nucleotides: TGTGCCAGTAGTACCATTCCCGGGTCCGCGGGGAGGGTGTACGAGCAGTACTTC.

The V and J genes are TRBV4-2 and TRBJ1-5; TRBD1 aligns across 9 bases. Germline V gene lookup returns CDR1 LGHNA and CDR2 YNFKEQ. J lost 6 bases, V lost 2 bases, and 8 bases had no gene match. CDR3 length: 16 amino acids. The chain's CDR3 is CASSQSTGQGGQPQHF. In nucleotides, the CDR3 is TGTGCCAGCAGCCAATCCACGGGACAGGGTGGTCAGCCCCAGCATTTT.